This is a list of T cell receptor beta chains from one sample in a study of blood T cell repertoires in COVID-19. Profiled with immunoSEQ multiplex PCR; TCRdb holds only in-frame clones, not every one. The sample lists more than 55,000 clones; 76% were seen once. The material sequenced was peripheral blood. The receptors shown here come from a woman aged 45-60 years with active or convalescent COVID-19. The CDR3 runs from the conserved cysteine through the conserved F or W. A D gene is named only where the DNA matches it firmly. Clone size, where shown, is once, few, many, or a class for clones that have expanded.

j_call d_call v_call clone_size cdr3_aa
TRBJ2-7 NA TRBV5-1 NA CASSLGNGGKQYF
TRBJ2-1 NA TRBV20-1 once CSASPGGSYNEQFF
TRBJ2-3 TRBD1 TRBV4-2 NA CASSLEQGGGSDTQYF
TRBJ2-7 TRBD1 TRBV19 NA CASSLGQVVNEQYF
TRBJ1-5 NA TRBV21-1 NA CASSKVRTDSNQPQHF
TRBJ2-4 TRBD2 TRBV12-5 NA CASGYGLGNIQYF
TRBJ2-1 NA TRBV7-2 once CASRDPTTGGEQFF
TRBJ2-7 TRBD2 TRBV7-2 NA CASSLSGVSSYEQYF
TRBJ2-5 TRBD2 TRBV9 NA CASSVAGGPETQYF
TRBJ2-1 NA TRBV28 NA CASSLSEKSGRGNEQFF
TRBJ2-1 TRBD1 TRBV5-4 NA CASSFRQGSSYNEQFF
TRBJ1-4 NA TRBV3-1/TRBV3-2 NA CASSQQGIGNEKLFF
TRBJ2-1 NA TRBV11-2 few CASSDYLVAVDEQFF
TRBJ2-3 TRBD2 TRBV3-1/TRBV3-2 NA CASSPKGLAGGTQYF
TRBJ1-5 NA TRBV27 NA CASSLDNNQPQHF
TRBJ2-1 TRBD2 TRBV20-1 NA CSASRLAATPGNEQFF
TRBJ2-2 TRBD2 TRBV5-4 NA CASSLSSGIGGELFF
TRBJ2-1 NA TRBV14 NA CASSPPRTPNEQFF
TRBJ1-1 NA TRBV27 NA CASIGVTEAFF
TRBJ1-3 NA TRBV7-2 NA CASSLHGGGNTIYF
TRBJ1-2 TRBD1 TRBV24-1 once CATSDRDRGSYGYTF
TRBJ2-2 NA TRBV11-2 NA CASSPNQGNTGELFF
TRBJ2-2 NA TRBV6-5 NA CASTSRSGGGELFF
TRBJ2-1 TRBD2 TRBV5-1 NA CASSLELAGYNEQFF
TRBJ1-1 TRBD1 TRBV12-5 once CASGTGLGTEAFF
TRBJ1-6 TRBD1 TRBV11-1 NA CASSSTGVGGGGPLHF
TRBJ2-3 NA TRBV2 NA CASSERSGQYF
TRBJ1-1 NA TRBV2 once CASSNEGRNTEAFF
TRBJ2-1 NA TRBV3-1/TRBV3-2 NA CASSPDTYNEQFF
TRBJ1-2 NA TRBV6-5 NA CASSYPQGSGYTF
TRBJ2-3 TRBD2 TRBV6-5 NA CASSQRGHTQYF
TRBJ2-1 TRBD2 TRBV5-1 NA CASSSHSLAGNNEQFF
TRBJ2-1 NA TRBV24-1 NA CASPGSDNEQFF
TRBJ2-2 NA TRBV2 once CASSEALRASENTGELFF
TRBJ2-3 NA TRBV11-1 NA CASARSGKADTQYF
TRBJ2-7 TRBD1 TRBV5-4 NA CASSFVGGDRRRGYEQYF
TRBJ2-1 NA TRBV4-3 few CASSQDGTGAYNEQFF
TRBJ1-2 NA TRBV20-1 NA CSASGYRGYTF
TRBJ2-3 NA TRBV28 NA CATRQIAGGADTQYF
TRBJ1-3 NA TRBV21-1 NA CASSLPSPSPYSGNTIYF
TRBJ2-7 NA TRBV24-1 NA CATSDPWKGDYEQYF
TRBJ1-1 TRBD1 TRBV3-1/TRBV3-2 NA CASSQDGGGLPAFF
TRBJ2-1 NA TRBV11-2 few CASSAGLPSNEQFF
TRBJ1-1 NA TRBV9 NA CASSPFRGTEAFF
TRBJ1-2 TRBD1 TRBV7-2 NA CASSSDRVYGYTF
TRBJ1-6 TRBD1 TRBV5-4 NA CASSRGQFNSPLHF
TRBJ2-1 TRBD2 TRBV18 NA CASSPLNGLAGVDEQFF
TRBJ1-2 TRBD1 TRBV7-9 NA CASSLLDRDYGYTF
TRBJ1-2 NA TRBV7-2 NA CASSLNRELSYGYTF
TRBJ2-3 NA TRBV5-4 NA CASSMAGGAGRTDTQYF
TRBJ1-2 TRBD1 TRBV12-5 NA CASGLARQGPPNYGYTF
TRBJ2-7 TRBD2 TRBV6-6 NA CASRLAGNDEQYF
TRBJ1-5 NA TRBV19 NA CASSIKGGGGNQPQHF